The next 17 T cell receptor beta chains were all read from a single sample in a study of early T cells in non-severe SARS-CoV-2 infection. TCRdb itself ran the 5' RACE reads through MiXCR, one entry per CDR3 protein. The profile shows some 100,000 distinct CDR3 sequences, about 14% of them singletons. The material sequenced was whole blood. The source of these receptors is an adult who was a healthcare worker with PCR-confirmed SARS-CoV-2 infection or an uninfected control (not recorded which).

V usage is TRBV10-2 and J usage is TRBJ2-1, with 8 bases matching TRBD2. Germline CDR1 and CDR2: WSHSY and SAAADI. The V gene end was trimmed by 4 bases and the J gene end by 7 bases; junction bases not matched to a gene: 9. This CDR3 comprises 15 residues. The CDR3 bases are TGCGCCAGCAGTGCCCAGCGGGGGCCGAGGAATGAGCAGTTCTTC. This sequence encodes CASSAQRGPRNEQFF.

In its sample, this clonotype was seen a few times. The gene calls are TRBV24-1 and TRBJ1-2; the match to TRBD1 covers 8 bases. V lost 5 bases and J lost 4; bases outside the gene matches: 14. Germline V CDR1 and CDR2: KGHDR, SFDVKD. There are 17 residues in the CDR3. Here the CDR3 reads CATSGGGRGRRSYGYTF. CDR3 in DNA: TGTGCCACCAGTGGGGGAGGCAGGGGGCGTCGAAGCTATGGCTACACCTTC.

The rearrangement links TRBV19 to TRBJ1-2; D gene uncertain. The V and J ends lost 4 bases and 5 bases respectively, with 11 bases between them. This CDR3 is 13 amino acids long. Germline CDR1 and CDR2: LNHDA and SQIVND (reference sequence). CDR3 sequence reads: CASSTQQIYGYTF. DNA of the CDR3: TGTGCCAGTAGTACGCAGCAGATTTATGGCTACACCTTC.

This clonotype has a handful of counts. The chain carries TRBV7-9 and TRBJ1-6, with a weak D call TRBD1 (5 bases). Trimming left V 1 base short and J 7 bases short, with 14 bases between. CDR3 length: 16 amino acids. Per germline, CDR1 SEHNR and CDR2 FQNEAQ (reference sequence). CDR3 sequence: CASSLGVLGENSPLHF. CDR3 nucleotides: TGTGCCAGCAGCTTAGGGGTGTTGGGGGAGAATTCACCCCTCCACTTT.

The rearrangement joins TRBV12-3 or TRBV12-4 to TRBJ1-4; D may be TRBD1 (6 bases). There are 15 residues in the CDR3. The V gene lost 1 base and the J gene lost 7 bases, with 13 bases spanning the gap. The CDR3: CASSLEDGGREKLFF. DNA for the CDR3: TGTGCCAGCAGTTTAGAGGACGGGGGGCGTGAAAAACTGTTTTTT.

The chain carries TRBV20-1 and TRBJ2-3; TRBD1 agrees at 8 bases. The germline gives CDR1 DFQATT, CDR2 SNEGSKA (reference sequence). V was clipped by 5 bases and J by 2 bases; unmatched bases: 12. The CDR3 is 16 residues long. CDR3 protein: CSAGNRGEGDTDTQYF. The DNA of the CDR3 is TGCAGTGCTGGCAACAGGGGGGAAGGAGACACAGATACGCAGTATTTT.

This clonotype occurred a few times. V and J are TRBV12-3 or TRBV12-4 and TRBJ1-2, with 7 bases that match TRBD1. J gave up 4 bases and V 6 bases, and 11 bases lay outside the gene matches. CDR3 length: 15 amino acids. The CDR3 here is CASSPYRGTLYGYTF. DNA for the CDR3: TGTGCCAGCAGCCCATACAGGGGAACCCTCTATGGCTACACCTTC.

This clonotype was seen more than once but under ten times. CDR3 region: CAWGGQGRISPLHF. DNA of the CDR3: TGTGCCTGGGGAGGGCAGGGCCGTATTTCACCCCTCCACTTT. The rearrangement uses TRBV30 and TRBJ1-6; possibly TRBD1 for D (5 bases). V shed 5 bases and J shed 9 bases, with 17 bases lying between them. The CDR3 totals 14 residues. Germline loops: CDR1 GTSNPN, CDR2 SVGIG (reference sequence).

This clonotype was seen many times. The chain joins TRBV4-1 to TRBJ1-2; TRBD1 is a possible D gene (5 bases). The V end was cut by 7 bases, the J end by 6 bases, with 18 bases between. Germline V gene sequence: CDR1 MGHRA, CDR2 YSYEKL. The CDR3 has 14 residues. The CDR3 region has the DNA TGCGCCAGCAACATCCAAGTGGGGCGGGATGGCTACACCTTC. It specifies CASNIQVGRDGYTF.

The chain combines TRBV6-2 or TRBV6-3 with TRBJ1-1, with 8 bases matching TRBD1. V lost 5 bases and J lost 5; bases outside the gene matches: 10. Germline assignment: CDR1 MNHEY and CDR2 SVGEGT. CDR3 length: 15 amino acids. DNA of the CDR3: TGTGCCAGCAGTCCTCAAAAGACAGGGGAAACTGAAGCTTTCTTT. Amino acids: CASSPQKTGETEAFF.

V and J are TRBV5-5 and TRBJ2-5; D is unclear. The CDR3 contains 12 residues. V was cut by 3 bases and J by 6 bases, with 9 bases left in between. Germline CDR1 is SGHKS and CDR2 is YYEKEE (reference sequence). The CDR3 coding sequence is TGTGCCAGCAGCTCCCCCCTACAGACCCAGTACTTC. Translating it yields CASSSPLQTQYF.

This clonotype was observed a few times. V and J are TRBV5-1 and TRBJ2-2; D call uncertain. The CDR3 loop spans 14 amino acids. V was clipped by 10 bases and J by 3 bases, with 16 bases between them. Per the germline V gene, CDR1 is SGHRS and CDR2 is YFSETQ. Here the CDR3 reads CASQPGQHTGELFF. CDR3 sequence (DNA): TGCGCCTCACAACCCGGGCAGCACACCGGGGAGCTGTTTTTT. The variable domain in full, completed from reference TRBV5-1 and TRBJ2-2, reads KAGVTQTPRYLIKTRGQQVTLSCSPISGHRSVSWYQQTPGQGLQFLFEYFSETQRNKGNFPGRFSGRQFSNSRSEMNVSTLELGDSALYLCASQPGQHTGELFFGEGSRLTVL.

The chain joins TRBV3-1 to TRBJ2-3; weak D call: TRBD2 (6 bases). Per the germline V gene, CDR1 is LGHDT and CDR2 is YNNKEL (reference sequence). CDR3 size: 15 residues. Trimming cost V 5 bases and J 1 base, with 13 bases left between them. CDR3 in amino acids: CASSGGQWGTDTQYF. As DNA, the CDR3 is TGTGCCAGCAGCGGAGGGCAGTGGGGCACAGATACGCAGTATTTT.

This clonotype was seen ten or more times. The chain combines TRBV7-3 with TRBJ2-1; D is perhaps TRBD2 (5 bases). V was trimmed by 1 base and J by 5 bases, leaving 12 bases between them. CDR3 length: 15 amino acids. Looked up from germline, CDR1 is SGHTA and CDR2 is FQGTGA. CDR3 in amino acids: CASSLMGEPNNEQFF. CDR3 in DNA: TGTGCCAGCAGCTTAATGGGAGAGCCTAACAATGAGCAGTTCTTC.

This clonotype has a count of ten or more. V usage is TRBV24-1 and J usage is TRBJ2-3; TRBD2 might be the D (6 bases). Germline-derived CDR1 and CDR2 are KGHDR and SFDVKD. The CDR3 extends over 15 amino acids. V lost 4 bases and J 3 bases, leaving 13 bases between the germline ends. This CDR3 is CATSDPAGRTDTQYF. CDR3 DNA: TGTGCCACCAGTGACCCTGCGGGGAGAACAGATACGCAGTATTTT.

The table lists this clonotype with many counts. V and J are TRBV6-1 and TRBJ2-6, with 9 bases aligning to TRBD1. Per the germline V gene, CDR1 is MNHNS and CDR2 is SASEGT. The ends lost 6 bases at V and 4 bases at J; junction bases unmatched: 4. The CDR3 runs 15 residues. The chain's CDR3 is CASRTGGSGANVLTF. In DNA, the CDR3 is TGTGCCAGCAGGACAGGGGGTTCCGGGGCCAACGTCCTGACTTTC.

The CDR3 loop reads CSAGATGDGQPQHF. The CDR3 nucleotides read TGCAGTGCTGGGGCGACAGGGGACGGGCAGCCCCAGCATTTT. The V gene is TRBV20-1, the J gene TRBJ1-5, with TRBD1 matching 8 bases. The length of the CDR3 is 14 residues. The J segment lost 7 bases and the V segment lost 5 bases, leaving 10 bases of the junction unmatched. The germline gives CDR1 DFQATT, CDR2 SNEGSKA (reference sequence).